The rows below give T cell receptor beta chains drawn from one sample of a study of T-cell reconstitution after alpha-beta-depleted transplantation in children. Each CDR3 protein is one row after TCRdb ran MiXCR on the PCR reads. The data hold about 180,000 distinct CDR3 sequences, with approximately 12% observed a single time. The sample here was PBMCs, taken before TCRalphabeta/CD19-depleted stem cell transplant. The receptors stem from a boy aged 2-9 years with acute myeloid leukemia, due to receive a stem cell transplant. CDR3s include the opening cysteine and the closing phenylalanine or tryptophan. Each record gives: J gene, CDR3 length, clone size, D gene, V gene, CDR3 protein, CDR3 DNA. D genes are given only for firm matches. Size is stated for part of the rows, as once, few or many counts, or as a class when the clone is expanded.

TRBJ2-2	12	many	NA	TRBV7-9	CASSRGIGELFF	TGTGCCAGCAGCCGAGGGATCGGGGAGCTGTTTTTT
TRBJ2-1	13	many	NA	TRBV12-3/TRBV12-4	CASSSRGYNEQFF	TGTGCCAGCAGTTCGCGGGGCTACAATGAGCAGTTCTTC
TRBJ2-5	14	many	NA	TRBV20-1	CSGWSGTARETQYF	TGCAGTGGATGGTCAGGGACCGCGCGGGAGACCCAGTACTTC
TRBJ1-2	13	many	NA	TRBV9	CASSVGAAGGYTF	TGTGCCAGCAGCGTAGGTGCGGCAGGTGGCTACACCTTC
TRBJ1-1	12	NA	NA	TRBV29-1	CSVLQRNTEAFF	TGCAGCGTTCTGCAGAGGAACACTGAAGCTTTCTTT
TRBJ2-7	17	many	TRBD2	TRBV12-3/TRBV12-4	CASTPERDPRSRGEQYF	TGTGCCAGCACCCCCGAGCGGGACCCGAGATCTCGGGGAGAGCAGTACTTC
TRBJ2-6	15	many	NA	TRBV5-6	CASSLAGAGANVLTF	TGTGCCAGCAGCTTGGCCGGGGCTGGGGCCAACGTCCTGACTTTC
TRBJ2-1	16	many	TRBD2	TRBV7-3	CASSLTSGGARNEQFF	TGTGCCAGCAGCCTGACTAGCGGGGGGGCACGGAATGAGCAGTTCTTC
TRBJ1-4	20	many	TRBD1	TRBV20-1	CSARPLPGQGWPAANEKLFF	TGCAGTGCTAGACCTCTCCCGGGACAGGGATGGCCCGCGGCTAATGAAAAACTGTTTTTT
TRBJ1-5	11	NA	NA	TRBV12-5	CASGQNQPQHF	TGTGCTAGTGGACAGAATCAGCCCCAGCATTTT
TRBJ2-3	18	many	TRBD1	TRBV5-5	CASSPKPQGNTYTDTQYF	TGTGCCAGCAGCCCGAAGCCACAGGGGAATACCTACACAGATACGCAGTATTTT
TRBJ1-2	15	many	TRBD1	TRBV16	CASSQWRTGTGGYTF	TGTGCCAGCAGCCAATGGAGGACAGGGACAGGAGGCTACACCTTC
TRBJ2-1	13	many	NA	TRBV4-1	CASSQDGFYEQFF	TGCGCCAGCAGCCAAGATGGGTTTTATGAGCAGTTCTTC
TRBJ2-3	14	many	TRBD1	TRBV10-3	CAIRAGQGSDTQYF	TGTGCCATCAGAGCTGGACAGGGATCAGATACGCAGTATTTT
TRBJ2-1	16	few	NA	TRBV20-1	CSAVQPTGSSYNEQFF	TGCAGTGCCGTTCAACCAACAGGGTCATCCTACAATGAGCAGTTCTTC
TRBJ2-7	13	many	TRBD1	TRBV5-1	CASSLDRGREQYF	TGCGCCAGCAGCTTAGACAGGGGGCGCGAGCAGTACTTC
TRBJ2-2	15	many	NA	TRBV15	CATSRDTGGTGELFF	TGTGCCACCAGCAGGGACACAGGAGGCACCGGGGAGCTGTTTTTT
TRBJ1-1	11	many	NA	TRBV3-1	CASSQEDGAFF	TGTGCCAGCAGCCAAGAGGACGGAGCTTTCTTT
TRBJ1-3	16	many	TRBD1	TRBV5-1	CASSLQGQDSGNTIYF	TGCGCCAGCAGCTTGCAGGGACAGGACTCTGGAAACACCATATATTTT
TRBJ2-3	13	many	NA	TRBV4-2	CASSQVSRGTQYF	TGTGCCAGCAGCCAAGTATCGAGGGGCACGCAGTATTTT
TRBJ1-2	13	many	TRBD1	TRBV20-1	CSAKRGQMWGYTF	TGCAGTGCTAAGCGGGGACAGATGTGGGGCTACACCTTC
TRBJ2-6	16	many	TRBD2	TRBV29-1	CSVGLAGEYGANVLTF	TGCAGCGTCGGACTAGCGGGAGAATATGGGGCCAACGTCCTGACTTTC
TRBJ1-5	14	many	NA	TRBV3-1	CASSVRGAGQPQHF	TGTGCCAGCAGTGTTCGTGGGGCTGGGCAGCCCCAGCATTTT
TRBJ2-6	19	many	TRBD1	TRBV28	CASSFPPGQGVSGANVLTF	TGTGCCAGCAGTTTTCCTCCGGGACAGGGGGTATCTGGGGCCAACGTCCTGACTTTC
TRBJ2-1	15	many	TRBD1	TRBV12-3/TRBV12-4	CASSLVGTGIEEQFF	TGTGCCAGCAGTTTAGTTGGGACAGGGATCGAGGAGCAGTTCTTC
TRBJ2-1	15	many	TRBD2	TRBV28	CASSLVAGGRNEQFF	TGTGCCAGCAGTTTGGTGGCGGGAGGGCGCAATGAGCAGTTCTTC
TRBJ1-2	15	many	TRBD1	TRBV12-3/TRBV12-4	CASSLGQGANYGYTF	TGTGCCAGCAGTTTAGGGCAGGGGGCAAACTATGGCTACACCTTC